Each of the 23 T cell receptor beta chains below was sequenced from the same sample in a study of blood T cell repertoires in COVID-19. Using immunoSEQ multiplex PCR, the repertoire was profiled, and TCRdb retains in-frame clones only, with some absent. The sample has about 140,000 clones, 84% seen once; the top ten hold approximately 5%. The sequencing sample was made of PBMCs or T cells enriched from blood (not recorded which). The receptor source for this set is a man aged 40-50 years with acute COVID-19.

The chain uses TRBV18 and TRBJ2-5; D unclear. Trimming pared 2 bases from V and 3 bases from J, leaving 7 bases between. The CDR3 runs 13 residues. Germline CDR1 and CDR2: KGHSH and LQKENI. In DNA, the CDR3 is TGTGCCAGCTCACCAATCCGGGAAGAGACCCAGTACTTC. It translates to CASSPIREETQYF.

This chain links TRBV23-1 with TRBJ2-1; D may be TRBD2 (6 bases). TRBV23-1 is an ORF, and what it does is uncertain. The V and J ends lost 3 bases and 3 bases respectively, with 12 bases between them. The CDR3 is made up of 15 amino acids. CDR3 coding DNA: TGCGCCAGCAGTCATGAGGACTACCGCTACAATGAGCAGTTCTTC. Amino acid sequence: CASSHEDYRYNEQFF.

V gene TRBV13 combines with J gene TRBJ1-1, with D unresolved. Germline V gene data show CDR1 as PRHDT and CDR2 as FYEKMQ (reference sequence). The CDR3 totals 13 residues. Trimming removed 0 bases from V and 5 bases from J, with 7 bases in between. DNA of the CDR3: TGTGCCAGCAGCTTAGGGCTACGAACTGAAGCTTTCTTT. This sequence encodes CASSLGLRTEAFF.

The chain carries TRBV19 and TRBJ2-7, with 7 bases matching TRBD2. The CDR3 runs to 15 residues. J gave up 3 bases and V 5 bases, and 10 bases lay outside the gene matches. Germline CDR1 and CDR2: LNHDA and SQIVND (reference sequence). The chain's CDR3 is CASSAQGGVGYEQYF. CDR3 sequence (DNA): TGTGCCAGTAGTGCCCAGGGAGGGGTGGGCTACGAGCAGTACTTC.

The J gene is TRBJ2-1, the V gene TRBV29-1; 8 nucleotides match TRBD1. CDR1 is SQVTM and CDR2 is ANQGSEA in the germline V gene. The CDR3 is 12 residues long. With 4 bases clipped from V and 8 bases from J, the junction kept 4 bases outside the gene matches. The CDR3 region is CSVVQGAHEQFF. DNA for the CDR3: TGCAGCGTTGTGCAGGGGGCGCATGAGCAGTTCTTC.

This clone came up many times. The chain is built from TRBV14 and TRBJ1-1; weak D call: TRBD1 (5 bases). The CDR3 runs to 15 residues. The germline gives CDR1 SGHDN, CDR2 FVKESK. Trimming shortened V by 4 bases and J by 5 bases, and 17 bases separated the two germline ends. In DNA form, the CDR3 reads TGTGCCAGCAGCCCGCCGGGGGTACCGTGGACTGAAGCTTTCTTT. Its translation is CASSPPGVPWTEAFF.

This clone was recorded many times. J is TRBJ2-7 and V is TRBV30, with D maybe TRBD1 (6 bases). The CDR3 runs 13 residues. Trimming pared 0 bases from V and 2 bases from J, leaving 8 bases between. The germline V gene has CDR1 GTSNPN and CDR2 SVGIG (reference sequence). CDR3 bases: TGTGCCTGGAGTGTAGGGGGAGCCTACGAGCAGTACTTC. It is translated as CAWSVGGAYEQYF.

This clone has more than one count but fewer than ten. V gene TRBV5-5 combines with J gene TRBJ1-6, with a weak D call TRBD1 (6 bases). V shed 4 bases and J shed 7 bases, with 6 bases lying between them. Germline values: CDR1 SGHKS, CDR2 YYEKEE (reference sequence). This CDR3 is 12 amino acids long. The CDR3 protein is CASSGQNSPLHF. As DNA, the CDR3 is TGTGCCAGCAGCGGACAGAATTCACCCCTCCACTTT.

The sample holds a few counts of this clone. The rearrangement links TRBV27 to TRBJ2-1, with 7 bases lining up with TRBD1. Germline values: CDR1 MNHEY, CDR2 SMNVEV (reference sequence). V dropped 6 bases and J dropped 0; count of bases not matched to a gene: 8. This CDR3 region has 16 residues. The CDR3 region is CASSRTGAYSYNEQFF. As DNA, the CDR3 is TGTGCCAGCAGCCGGACAGGAGCCTACTCCTACAATGAGCAGTTCTTC.

V gene TRBV10-1 combines with J gene TRBJ2-1, with TRBD2 identical over 8 bases. With 6 bases clipped from V and 14 bases from J, the junction kept 12 bases outside the gene matches. This CDR3 is built from 13 residues. Germline loops: CDR1 WNHNN, CDR2 SYGVQD (reference sequence). The DNA of the CDR3 is TGCGCCAGCAGCTCGGGGTCGGCGGGGGGCAAGTTCTTC. It encodes CASSSGSAGGKFF.

The table lists this clone with a few counts. CDR3: CASGPGVREQFF. CDR3 nucleotides: TGTGCTAGTGGGCCGGGGGTGCGGGAGCAGTTCTTC. The chain is built from TRBV12-5 and TRBJ2-1; tentative D call: TRBD2 (6 bases). The germline gives CDR1 LGHNT, CDR2 FRNRAP. The length of the CDR3 is 12 residues. Trimming removed 6 bases at V and 10 bases at J, with 13 bases between.

This chain connects TRBV7-2 to TRBJ1-3; tentative D call: TRBD1 (6 bases). In germline, CDR1 is SGHTA, CDR2 FQGNSA. The V gene lost 3 bases and the J gene lost 1 base, with 10 bases spanning the gap. The CDR3 totals 15 residues. The CDR3 region has the DNA TGTGCCAGCAGCTTTAACAGGGCGTCTGGAAACACCATATATTTT. Translating it yields CASSFNRASGNTIYF.

The chain carries TRBV5-4 and TRBJ1-3; D gene uncertain. The ends were cut back, 3 bases at V and 6 bases at J, with 10 bases in the middle. The CDR3 extends over 13 amino acids. The germline gives CDR1 SGHNT, CDR2 YYREEE (reference sequence). CDR3 sequence: CASSSEVVNTIYF. In DNA, the CDR3 is TGTGCCAGCAGCTCCGAGGTGGTAAACACCATATATTTT.

V usage is TRBV19 and J usage is TRBJ1-2; 8 positions agree with TRBD1. Germline V gives CDR1 LNHDA, CDR2 SQIVND (reference sequence). CDR3 size: 14 residues. Trimming cost V 7 bases and J 2 bases; bases outside gene matches: 6. The CDR3 reads CASTRDRINYGYTF. DNA of the CDR3: TGTGCCAGTACCCGGGACAGGATCAACTATGGCTACACCTTC. The full variable domain, in which reference TRBV19 and TRBJ1-2 provide the parts outside the CDR3, is DGGITQSPKYLFRKEGQNVTLSCEQNLNHDAMYWYRQDPGQGLRLIYYSQIVNDFQKGDIAEGYSVSREKKESFPLTVTSAQKNPTAFYLCASTRDRINYGYTFGSGTRLTVV.

The gene calls are TRBV28 and TRBJ2-1, with a tentative D call TRBD1 (6 bases). Trimming pared 3 bases from V and 5 bases from J, leaving 11 bases between. Germline V gene lookup returns CDR1 MDHEN and CDR2 SYDVKM. The CDR3 contains 14 residues. This CDR3 is CASSFGGRDNEQFF. The DNA of the CDR3 is TGTGCCAGCAGTTTTGGGGGCCGAGACAATGAGCAGTTCTTC.

V gene TRBV28 combines with J gene TRBJ2-2; perhaps TRBD1 as D (6 bases). Germline CDR1 and CDR2: MDHEN and SYDVKM. V dropped 7 bases and J dropped 4 bases, with 13 bases sitting between them. CDR3 size: 14 residues. The CDR3 protein is CASTLTGLTGELFF. In DNA, the CDR3 is TGTGCCAGCACCTTAACAGGGCTCACCGGGGAGCTGTTTTTT.

The chain recombines TRBV5-1 with TRBJ2-5, with 12 nucleotides matching TRBD2. This CDR3 has 17 residues. V lost 4 bases to trimming and J lost 4 bases; unmatched junction nucleotides: 11. Germline loops: CDR1 SGHRS, CDR2 YFSETQ. CDR3 region: CASSTKWTSGIGETQYF. CDR3 DNA sequence: TGCGCCAGCAGCACGAAGTGGACTAGCGGGATCGGAGAGACCCAGTACTTC.

The rearrangement uses TRBV30 and TRBJ2-2, with D possibly TRBD1 on 5 matching bases. Germline assignment: CDR1 GTSNPN and CDR2 SVGIG (reference sequence). The CDR3 is 14 residues long. V lost 2 bases, J lost 4 bases, and 11 bases lay in between. The CDR3 spells CAWSRGSGTGELFF. CDR3 in DNA: TGTGCCTGGAGTAGGGGATCGGGCACCGGGGAGCTGTTTTTT.

DNA of the CDR3: TGTGCCAGTAGGGCAGGGGGGAGCCACGAGCAGTACTTC. This codes for CASRAGGSHEQYF. The chain links TRBV19 to TRBJ2-7, with D possibly being TRBD1 (7 bases). Trimming removed 6 bases from V and 5 bases from J, with 14 bases in between. The CDR3 runs 13 residues. CDR1 and CDR2 from the germline V gene are LNHDA and SQIVND (reference sequence).

This chain joins TRBV30 and TRBJ1-1; 9 nucleotides agree with TRBD1. There are 15 residues in the CDR3. In germline, CDR1 is GTSNPN, CDR2 SVGIG (reference sequence). The V segment lost 3 bases and the J segment 4 bases; nucleotides outside the gene matches: 9. This chain's CDR3 is CAWSAVPTGGTEAFF. In nucleotides, the CDR3 is TGTGCCTGGAGCGCTGTCCCGACAGGGGGCACTGAAGCTTTCTTT.

A few counts support this clone. The chain joins TRBV19 to TRBJ1-5; 8 bases align to TRBD1. CDR3 length: 18 residues. Germline CDR1 is LNHDA and CDR2 is SQIVND (reference sequence). V shed 5 bases and J 5 bases; nucleotides not matched to a gene: 17. The CDR3 region is CASSVITGTTGGYQPQHF. The DNA of the CDR3 is TGTGCCAGTAGTGTCATAACCGGGACTACAGGGGGATATCAGCCCCAGCATTTT.

The chain uses TRBV19 and TRBJ1-5, with no clear D. Trimming shortened V by 5 bases and J by 2 bases, and 10 bases separated the two germline ends. CDR3 size: 14 residues. Per germline, CDR1 LNHDA and CDR2 SQIVND (reference sequence). CDR3 loop: CASSQVGGNQPQHF. The DNA for the CDR3 is TGTGCCAGTAGTCAGGTGGGCGGCAATCAGCCCCAGCATTTT.

The genes are TRBV18 and TRBJ2-7; the match to TRBD1 covers 7 bases. CDR1 KGHSH and CDR2 LQKENI come from the germline V gene. With 3 bases clipped from V and 12 bases from J, the junction kept 8 bases outside the gene matches. This CDR3 comprises 12 residues. The CDR3 region has the DNA TGTGCCAGCTCACCGCCGGACAGGAGTGTGTACTTC. Protein sequence: CASSPPDRSVYF. The variable domain in full, completed from reference TRBV18 and TRBJ2-7, reads NAGVMQNPRHLVRRRGQEARLRCSPMKGHSHVYWYRQLPEEGLKFMVYLQKENIIDESGMPKERFSAEFPKEGPSILRIQQVVRGDSAAYFCASSPPDRSVYFGPGTRLTVT.